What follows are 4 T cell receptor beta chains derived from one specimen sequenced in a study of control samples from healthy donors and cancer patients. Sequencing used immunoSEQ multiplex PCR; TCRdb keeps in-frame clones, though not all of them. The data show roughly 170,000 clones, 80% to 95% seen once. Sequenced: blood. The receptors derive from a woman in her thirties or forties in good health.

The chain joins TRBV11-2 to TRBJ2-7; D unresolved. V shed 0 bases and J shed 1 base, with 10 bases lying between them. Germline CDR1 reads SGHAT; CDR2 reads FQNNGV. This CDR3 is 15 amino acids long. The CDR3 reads CASSLDQAYSYEQYF. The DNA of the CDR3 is TGTGCCAGCAGCTTAGATCAGGCCTATTCCTACGAGCAGTACTTC.

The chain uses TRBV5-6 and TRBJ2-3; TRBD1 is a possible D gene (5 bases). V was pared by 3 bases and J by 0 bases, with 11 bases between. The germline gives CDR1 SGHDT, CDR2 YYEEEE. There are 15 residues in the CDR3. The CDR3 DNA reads TGTGCCAGCAGCTGGACACTTACTAGCACAGATACGCAGTATTTT. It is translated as CASSWTLTSTDTQYF.

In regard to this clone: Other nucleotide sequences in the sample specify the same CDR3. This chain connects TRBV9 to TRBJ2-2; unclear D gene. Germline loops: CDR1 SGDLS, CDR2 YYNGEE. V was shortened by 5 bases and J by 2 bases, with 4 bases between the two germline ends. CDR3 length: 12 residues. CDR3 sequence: CASSLNTGELFF. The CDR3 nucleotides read TGTGCCAGCAGTCTTAACACCGGGGAGCTGTTTTTT.

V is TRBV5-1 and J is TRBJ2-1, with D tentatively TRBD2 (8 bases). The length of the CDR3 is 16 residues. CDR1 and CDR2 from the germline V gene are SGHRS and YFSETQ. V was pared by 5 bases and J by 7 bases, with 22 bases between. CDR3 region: CASRSPGGTVGNEQFF. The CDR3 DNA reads TGCGCCAGCAGATCTCCGGGGGGGACAGTCGGGAATGAGCAGTTCTTC.